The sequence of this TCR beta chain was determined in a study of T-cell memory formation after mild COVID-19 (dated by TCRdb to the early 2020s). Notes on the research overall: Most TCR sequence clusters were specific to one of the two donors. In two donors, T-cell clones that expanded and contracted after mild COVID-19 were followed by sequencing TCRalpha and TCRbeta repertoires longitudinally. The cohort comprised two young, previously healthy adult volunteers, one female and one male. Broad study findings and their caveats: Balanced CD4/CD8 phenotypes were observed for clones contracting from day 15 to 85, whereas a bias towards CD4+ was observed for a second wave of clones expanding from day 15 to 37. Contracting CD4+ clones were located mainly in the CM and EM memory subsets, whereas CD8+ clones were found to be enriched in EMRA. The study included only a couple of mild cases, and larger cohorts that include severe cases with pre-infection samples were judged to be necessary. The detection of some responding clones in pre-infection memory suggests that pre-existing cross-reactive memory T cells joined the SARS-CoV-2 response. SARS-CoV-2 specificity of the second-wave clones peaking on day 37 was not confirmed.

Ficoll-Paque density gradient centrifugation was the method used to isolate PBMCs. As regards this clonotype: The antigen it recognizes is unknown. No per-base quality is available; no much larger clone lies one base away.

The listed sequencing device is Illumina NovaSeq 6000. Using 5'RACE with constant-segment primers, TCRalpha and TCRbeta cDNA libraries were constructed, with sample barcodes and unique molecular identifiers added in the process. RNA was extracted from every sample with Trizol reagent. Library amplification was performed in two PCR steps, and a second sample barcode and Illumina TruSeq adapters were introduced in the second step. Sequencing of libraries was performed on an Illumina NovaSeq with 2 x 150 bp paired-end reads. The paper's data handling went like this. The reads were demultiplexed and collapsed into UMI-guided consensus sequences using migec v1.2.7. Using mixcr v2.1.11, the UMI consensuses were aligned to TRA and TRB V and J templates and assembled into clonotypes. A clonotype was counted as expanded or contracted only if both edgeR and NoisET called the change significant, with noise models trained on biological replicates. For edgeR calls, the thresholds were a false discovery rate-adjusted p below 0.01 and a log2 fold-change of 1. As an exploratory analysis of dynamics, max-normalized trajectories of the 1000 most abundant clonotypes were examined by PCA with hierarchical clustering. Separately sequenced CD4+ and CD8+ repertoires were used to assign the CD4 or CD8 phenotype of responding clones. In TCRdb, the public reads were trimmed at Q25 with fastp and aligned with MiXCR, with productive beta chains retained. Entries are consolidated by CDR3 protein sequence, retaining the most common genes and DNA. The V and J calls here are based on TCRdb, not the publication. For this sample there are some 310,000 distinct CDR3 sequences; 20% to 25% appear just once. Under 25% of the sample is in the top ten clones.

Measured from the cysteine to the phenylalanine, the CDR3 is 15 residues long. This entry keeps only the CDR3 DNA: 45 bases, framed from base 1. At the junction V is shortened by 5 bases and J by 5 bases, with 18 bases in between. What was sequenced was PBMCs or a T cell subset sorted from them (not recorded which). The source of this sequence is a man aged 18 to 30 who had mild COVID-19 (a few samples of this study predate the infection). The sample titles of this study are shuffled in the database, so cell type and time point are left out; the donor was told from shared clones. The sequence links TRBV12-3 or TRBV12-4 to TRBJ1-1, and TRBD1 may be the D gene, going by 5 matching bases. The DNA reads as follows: TGTGCCAGCAGTGGTGGGGACCTTCCGAAGACTGAAGCTTTCTTT. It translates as CASSGGDLPKTEAFF.